This T cell receptor beta chain came from a study of beta chain features in type 1 diabetes. Findings and limits, study-wide: Cells with high TCR expression could be over-represented by cDNA sequencing. Amplification by PCR could prefer shorter templates, with the same effect in patients and controls.

Concerning this clone: Its target is unknown.

The study reverse transcribed the entire isolated RNA, so it sequenced expressed TCRB transcripts. Profiling relied on immunoSEQ multiplex PCR, and the TCRdb table lists in-frame clones only, not all of them. This sample yields some 44,000 clones, of which about 51% are seen a single time; about 2.1% belongs to the top ten. The CDR3 contains 15 residues. The V gene's germline CDR1 is SGHTA and CDR2 FQGNSA. V gave up 5 bases and J gave up 5 bases, with 18 bases separating them. The source of this sequence is a woman between 18 and 29 years old in good health. Sequenced: Tregs from blood. The chain combines TRBV7-2 with TRBJ2-5, with D possibly TRBD2 on 6 matching bases. CDR3 amino acids: CASSLGGPLRETQYF. In DNA, the CDR3 is TGTGCCAGCAGCCTGGGGGGACCACTAAGGGAGACCCAGTACTTC.